This T cell receptor (beta chain) came from a study of early T cells in non-severe SARS-CoV-2 infection. Attached unique molecular identifiers marked individual cDNA molecules. TCRdb re-analysed the 5' RACE reads in MiXCR, keeping a single row per CDR3 protein. The repertoire holds approximately 67,000 distinct CDR3 sequences, with around a tenth as singletons. This clonotype was picked up many times. Germline CDR1 DFQATT, CDR2 SNEGSKA (reference sequence). V was clipped by 6 bases and J by 2 bases, with 11 bases between them. The CDR3 contains 14 residues. The sequenced material came from whole blood. The receptor was isolated from an adult who was a healthcare worker with PCR-confirmed SARS-CoV-2 infection or an uninfected control (not recorded which). The rearrangement joins TRBV20-1 to TRBJ2-6, with unresolved D. Written as DNA, the CDR3 is TGCAGTGCACAAGTCCCTCCTGGGGCCAACGTCCTGACTTTC. This translates into CSAQVPPGANVLTF.